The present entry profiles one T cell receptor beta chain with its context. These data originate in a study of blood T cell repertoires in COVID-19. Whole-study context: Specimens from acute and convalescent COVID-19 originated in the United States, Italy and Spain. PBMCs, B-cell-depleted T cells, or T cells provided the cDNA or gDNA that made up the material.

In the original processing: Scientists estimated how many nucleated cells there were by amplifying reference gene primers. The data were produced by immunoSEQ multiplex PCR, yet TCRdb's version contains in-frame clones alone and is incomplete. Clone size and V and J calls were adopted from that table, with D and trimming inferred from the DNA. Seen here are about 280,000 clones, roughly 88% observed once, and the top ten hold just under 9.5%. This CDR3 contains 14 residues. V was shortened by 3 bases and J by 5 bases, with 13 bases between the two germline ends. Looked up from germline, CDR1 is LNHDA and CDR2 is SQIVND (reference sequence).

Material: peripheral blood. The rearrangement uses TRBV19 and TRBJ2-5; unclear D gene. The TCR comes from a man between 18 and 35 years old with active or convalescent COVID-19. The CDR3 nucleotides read TGTGCCAGTAGTATTGTATACCCCGGGGAGACCCAGTACTTC. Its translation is CASSIVYPGETQYF.